This T cell receptor (beta chain) was sequenced in a study of blood T cell repertoires in COVID-19. On the study more broadly: Whether acute or convalescent, the COVID-19 samples came from the United States, Italy and Spain. T cells, B-cell-depleted T cells, or PBMCs provided the cDNA or gDNA that served as material.

Original analysis: Nucleated cell counts were estimated from reference gene primer amplification. TCRdb's copy holds only in-frame clones and misses some; the assay was immunoSEQ multiplex PCR. That table furnishes V, J and clone size, whereas the DNA furnished D and trimming. The sample carries hundreds of thousands of clones, roughly 80% recorded once. The trim removed 8 bases at V and 2 bases at J, leaving 8 bases unmatched. Germline-derived CDR1 and CDR2 are MNHEY and SVGAGI. The CDR3 covers 15 residues. The source of this sequence is a woman of 80 years or more with acute or convalescent COVID-19. V and J are TRBV6-5 and TRBJ2-3, with 9 bases identical to TRBD1. Specimen: peripheral blood. CDR3 nucleotide sequence: TGTGCCAGCCGTTCGACAGGGGGTATCACAGATACGCAGTATTTT. It translates to CASRSTGGITDTQYF.